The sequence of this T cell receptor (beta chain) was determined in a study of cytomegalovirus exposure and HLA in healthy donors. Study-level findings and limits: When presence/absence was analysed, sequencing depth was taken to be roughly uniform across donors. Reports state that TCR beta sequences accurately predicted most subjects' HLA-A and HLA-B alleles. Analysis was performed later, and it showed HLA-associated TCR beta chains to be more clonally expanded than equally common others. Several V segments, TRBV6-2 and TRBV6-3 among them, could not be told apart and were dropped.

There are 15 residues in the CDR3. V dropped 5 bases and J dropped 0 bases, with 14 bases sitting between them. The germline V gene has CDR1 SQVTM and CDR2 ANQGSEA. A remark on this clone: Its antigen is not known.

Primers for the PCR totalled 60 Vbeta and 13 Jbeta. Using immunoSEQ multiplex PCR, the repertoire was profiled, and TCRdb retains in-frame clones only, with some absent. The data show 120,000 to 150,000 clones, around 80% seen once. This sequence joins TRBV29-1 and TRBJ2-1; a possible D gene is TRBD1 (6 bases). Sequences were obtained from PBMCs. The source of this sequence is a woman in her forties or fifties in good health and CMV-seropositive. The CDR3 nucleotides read TGCAGCGTTCCAGGGGTGTTAGGCTCCTACAATGAGCAGTTCTTC. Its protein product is CSVPGVLGSYNEQFF.